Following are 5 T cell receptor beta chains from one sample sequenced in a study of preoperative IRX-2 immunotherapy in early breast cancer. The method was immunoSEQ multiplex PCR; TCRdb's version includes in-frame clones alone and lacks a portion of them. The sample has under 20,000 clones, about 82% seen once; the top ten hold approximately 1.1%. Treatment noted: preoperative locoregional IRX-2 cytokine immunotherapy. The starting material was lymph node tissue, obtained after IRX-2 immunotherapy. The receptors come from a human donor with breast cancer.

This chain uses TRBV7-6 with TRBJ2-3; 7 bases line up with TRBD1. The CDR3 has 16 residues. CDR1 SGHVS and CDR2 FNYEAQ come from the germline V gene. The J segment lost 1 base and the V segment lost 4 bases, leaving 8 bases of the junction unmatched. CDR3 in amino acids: CASSSGDSERTDTQYF. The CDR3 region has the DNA TGTGCCAGCAGCTCTGGGGACAGCGAACGCACAGATACGCAGTATTTT.

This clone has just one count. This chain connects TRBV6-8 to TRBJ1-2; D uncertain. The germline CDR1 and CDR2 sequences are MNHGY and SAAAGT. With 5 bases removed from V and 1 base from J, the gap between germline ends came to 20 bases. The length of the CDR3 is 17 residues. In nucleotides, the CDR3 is TGTGCCAGCAGTGGTTCTTGGGGTACAGAGAGTAACTATGGCTACACCTTC. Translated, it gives CASSGSWGTESNYGYTF.

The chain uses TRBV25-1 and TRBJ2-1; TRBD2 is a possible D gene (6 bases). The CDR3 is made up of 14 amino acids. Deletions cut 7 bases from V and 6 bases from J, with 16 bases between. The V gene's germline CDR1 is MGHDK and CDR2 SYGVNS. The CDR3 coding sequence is TGTGCCAGCACCGGAGGGCAGGGTGCCAATGAGCAGTTCTTC. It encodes CASTGGQGANEQFF.

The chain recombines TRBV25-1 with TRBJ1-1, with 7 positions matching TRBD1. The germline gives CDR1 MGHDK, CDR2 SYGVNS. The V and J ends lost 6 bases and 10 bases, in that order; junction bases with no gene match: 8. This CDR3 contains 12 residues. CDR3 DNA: TGTGCCAGCAGAGGACAGGTTTTGGCAGCTTTCTTT. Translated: CASRGQVLAAFF.

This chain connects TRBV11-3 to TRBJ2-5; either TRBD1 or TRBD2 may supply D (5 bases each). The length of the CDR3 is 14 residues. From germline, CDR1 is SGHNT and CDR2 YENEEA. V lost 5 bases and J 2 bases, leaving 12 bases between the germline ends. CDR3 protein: CASSGAGGQETQYF. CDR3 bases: TGTGCCAGCAGCGGGGCGGGTGGACAAGAGACCCAGTACTTC.